This TCR beta chain was observed in a study of cytomegalovirus exposure and HLA in healthy donors. In the case of this clone: The target antigen is unknown.

Trimming took 8 bases from V and 7 from J; bases not matched to a gene: 6. Germline V gene sequence: CDR1 WNHNN, CDR2 SYGVQD (reference sequence). The CDR3 is made up of 13 amino acids. The PCR used 60 Vbeta and 13 Jbeta primers. Using immunoSEQ multiplex PCR, the repertoire was profiled, and TCRdb retains in-frame clones only, with some absent. The sample has some 200,000 clones, around 80% seen once. Findings and caveats of the study: A list of 150 or so TCR beta chains associated with cytomegalovirus was given. A missense variant in DCLRE1C was later tied to TCR beta V- and J-gene trimming.

This clonotype originated in a girl aged 2 to 10 in good health and CMV-seronegative. The sample was PBMCs. The V and J genes are TRBV10-1 and TRBJ2-2; 8 positions agree with TRBD2. In nucleotides, the CDR3 is TGCGCCAGCCGACTAGCGTTGGGCGGGGAGCTGTTTTTT. This sequence encodes CASRLALGGELFF.